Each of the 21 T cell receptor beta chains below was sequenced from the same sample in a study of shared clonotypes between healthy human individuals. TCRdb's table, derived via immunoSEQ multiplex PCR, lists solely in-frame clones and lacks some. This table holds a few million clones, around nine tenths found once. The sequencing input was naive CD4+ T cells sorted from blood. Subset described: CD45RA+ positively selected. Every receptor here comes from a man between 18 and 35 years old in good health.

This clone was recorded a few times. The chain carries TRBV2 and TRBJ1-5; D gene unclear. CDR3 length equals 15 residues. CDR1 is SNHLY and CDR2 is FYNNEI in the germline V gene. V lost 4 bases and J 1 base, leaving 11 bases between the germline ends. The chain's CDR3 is CASSGERASNQPQHF. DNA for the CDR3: TGTGCCAGCAGTGGTGAGAGGGCCAGCAATCAGCCCCAGCATTTT. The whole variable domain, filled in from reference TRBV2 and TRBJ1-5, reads EPEVTQTPSHQVTQMGQEVILRCVPISNHLYFYWYRQILGQKVEFLVSFYNNEISEKSEIFDDQFSVERPDGSNFTLKIRSTKLEDSAMYFCASSGERASNQPQHFGDGTRLSIL.

CDR3 DNA sequence: TGTGCCAGCAGTCTGGGGGCGCAAAACGAGCAGTACTTC. This translates into CASSLGAQNEQYF. The chain employs TRBV25-1 and TRBJ2-7; D possibly corresponds to TRBD1 (6 bases). The ends were cut back, 5 bases at V and 5 bases at J, with 13 bases in the middle. Germline V lookup: CDR1 MGHDK, CDR2 SYGVNS. The CDR3 is made up of 13 amino acids.

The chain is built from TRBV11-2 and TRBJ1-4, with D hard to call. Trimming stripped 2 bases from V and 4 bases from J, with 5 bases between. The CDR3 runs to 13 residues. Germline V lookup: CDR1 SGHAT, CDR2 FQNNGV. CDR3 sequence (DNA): TGTGCCAGCAGCTTACTGCATAATGAAAAACTGTTTTTT. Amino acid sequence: CASSLLHNEKLFF.

The CDR3 DNA sequence: TGTGCCAGCAGCGGGCTGTCGCGGGGGAACACTGAAGCTTTCTTT. Translating it yields CASSGLSRGNTEAFF. V and J are TRBV9 and TRBJ1-1; D ambiguous. Germline V lookup: CDR1 SGDLS, CDR2 YYNGEE. V was clipped by 3 bases and J by 1 base, with 13 bases between them. The CDR3 is made up of 15 amino acids.

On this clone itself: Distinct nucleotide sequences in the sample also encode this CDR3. In DNA, the CDR3 is TGCGCCAGCAGCCTTAGGACAGGCGGCCACAATGAGCAGTTCTTC. This translates into CASSLRTGGHNEQFF. The chain links TRBV5-1 to TRBJ2-1; 7 bases are a match to TRBD1. Germline CDR1 and CDR2: SGHRS and YFSETQ. The CDR3 is 15 amino acids. Germline trimming cut 4 bases from V and 5 bases from J; bases unmatched to any gene: 9. Drawing the rest from reference TRBV5-1 and TRBJ2-1, the complete variable domain is KAGVTQTPRYLIKTRGQQVTLSCSPISGHRSVSWYQQTPGQGLQFLFEYFSETQRNKGNFPGRFSGRQFSNSRSEMNVSTLELGDSALYLCASSLRTGGHNEQFFGPGTRLTVL.

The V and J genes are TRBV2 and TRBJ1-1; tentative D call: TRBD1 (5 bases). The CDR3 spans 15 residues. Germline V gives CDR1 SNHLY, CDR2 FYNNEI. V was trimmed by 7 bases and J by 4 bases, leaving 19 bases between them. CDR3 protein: CASNQGTVKVTEAFF. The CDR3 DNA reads TGTGCCAGCAACCAAGGGACGGTGAAGGTCACTGAAGCTTTCTTT. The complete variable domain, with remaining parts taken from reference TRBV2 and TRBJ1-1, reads EPEVTQTPSHQVTQMGQEVILRCVPISNHLYFYWYRQILGQKVEFLVSFYNNEISEKSEIFDDQFSVERPDGSNFTLKIRSTKLEDSAMYFCASNQGTVKVTEAFFGQGTRLTVV.

The CDR3 is CASSDWGRFTYEQYF. The CDR3 DNA is TGTGCCAGCAGTGACTGGGGGAGGTTTACCTACGAGCAGTACTTC. The chain is built from TRBV2 and TRBJ2-7, with a possible D match to TRBD2 (6 bases). The CDR3 contains 15 residues. From germline, CDR1 is SNHLY and CDR2 FYNNEI. Trimming removed 3 bases at V and 2 bases at J, with 14 bases between.

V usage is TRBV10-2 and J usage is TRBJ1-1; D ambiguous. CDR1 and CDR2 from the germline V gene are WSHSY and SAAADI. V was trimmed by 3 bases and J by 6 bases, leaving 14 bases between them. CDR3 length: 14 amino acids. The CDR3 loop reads CASSDSQRTSEAFF. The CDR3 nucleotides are TGCGCCAGCAGTGATTCGCAGCGAACATCTGAAGCTTTCTTT.

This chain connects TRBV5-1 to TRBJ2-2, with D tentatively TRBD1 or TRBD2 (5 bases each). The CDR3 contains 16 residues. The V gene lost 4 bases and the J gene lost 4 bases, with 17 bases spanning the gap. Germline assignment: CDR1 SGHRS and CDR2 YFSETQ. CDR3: CASSPDNGAGTGELFF. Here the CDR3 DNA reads TGCGCCAGCAGCCCGGACAATGGGGCGGGCACCGGGGAGCTGTTTTTT.

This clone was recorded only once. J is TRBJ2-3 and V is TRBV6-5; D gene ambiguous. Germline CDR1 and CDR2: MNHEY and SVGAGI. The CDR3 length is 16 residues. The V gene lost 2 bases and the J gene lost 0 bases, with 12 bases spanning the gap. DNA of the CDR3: TGTGCCAGCAGTTACCGAGCAGACACTAGCACAGATACGCAGTATTTT. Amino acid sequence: CASSYRADTSTDTQYF.

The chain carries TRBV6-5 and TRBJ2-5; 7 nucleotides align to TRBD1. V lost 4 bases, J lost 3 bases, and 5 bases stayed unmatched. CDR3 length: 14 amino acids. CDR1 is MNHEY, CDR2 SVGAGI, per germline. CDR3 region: CASSSSTGEETQYF. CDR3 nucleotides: TGTGCCAGCAGTTCAAGTACAGGGGAAGAGACCCAGTACTTC.

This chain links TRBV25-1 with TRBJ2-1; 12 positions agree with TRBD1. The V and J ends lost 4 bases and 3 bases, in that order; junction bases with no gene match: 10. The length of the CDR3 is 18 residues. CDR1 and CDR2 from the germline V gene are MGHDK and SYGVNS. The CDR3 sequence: CASSVPAGTGGVYNEQFF. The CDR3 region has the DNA TGTGCCAGCAGTGTCCCCGCCGGGACAGGGGGCGTCTACAATGAGCAGTTCTTC.

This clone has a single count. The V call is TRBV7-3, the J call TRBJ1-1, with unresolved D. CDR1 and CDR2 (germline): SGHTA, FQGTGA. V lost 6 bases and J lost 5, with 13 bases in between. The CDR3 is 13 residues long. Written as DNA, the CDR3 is TGTGCCAGCAGGTCTAATATGGGGACTGAAGCTTTCTTT. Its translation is CASRSNMGTEAFF.

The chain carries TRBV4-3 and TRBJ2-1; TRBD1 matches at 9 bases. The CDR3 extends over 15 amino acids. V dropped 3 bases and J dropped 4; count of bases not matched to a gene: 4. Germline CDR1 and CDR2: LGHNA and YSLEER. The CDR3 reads CASSHGQGSYNEQFF. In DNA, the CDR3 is TGCGCCAGCAGCCACGGACAGGGGTCGTACAATGAGCAGTTCTTC.

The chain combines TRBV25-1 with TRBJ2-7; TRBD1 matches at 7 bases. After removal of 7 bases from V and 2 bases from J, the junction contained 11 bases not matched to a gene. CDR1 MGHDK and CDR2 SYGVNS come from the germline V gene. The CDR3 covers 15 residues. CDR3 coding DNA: TGTGCCAGCACGCGAACAGACAGGGACGCCTACGAGCAGTACTTC. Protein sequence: CASTRTDRDAYEQYF.

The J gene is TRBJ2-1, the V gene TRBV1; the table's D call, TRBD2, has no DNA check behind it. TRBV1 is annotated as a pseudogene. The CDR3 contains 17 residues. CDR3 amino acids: CTSSQDLALSDYNEQFF. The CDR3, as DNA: TGCACCAGCAGCCAAGATTTGGCCCTGAGCGACTACAATGAGCAGTTCTTC.

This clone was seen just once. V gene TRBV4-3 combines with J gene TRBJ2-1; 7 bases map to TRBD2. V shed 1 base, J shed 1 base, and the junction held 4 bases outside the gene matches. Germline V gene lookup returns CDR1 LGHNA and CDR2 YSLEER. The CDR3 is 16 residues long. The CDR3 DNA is TGCGCCAGCAGCCAAGGAGGCGGGAGATCCTACAATGAGCAGTTCTTC. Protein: CASSQGGGRSYNEQFF.

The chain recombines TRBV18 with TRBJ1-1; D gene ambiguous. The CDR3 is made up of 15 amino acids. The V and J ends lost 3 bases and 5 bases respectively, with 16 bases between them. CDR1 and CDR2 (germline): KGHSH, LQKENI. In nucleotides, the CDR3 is TGTGCCAGCTCACCGAAGGGCTCCCAGCCGACTGAAGCTTTCTTT. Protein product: CASSPKGSQPTEAFF. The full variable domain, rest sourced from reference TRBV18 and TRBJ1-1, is NAGVMQNPRHLVRRRGQEARLRCSPMKGHSHVYWYRQLPEEGLKFMVYLQKENIIDESGMPKERFSAEFPKEGPSILRIQQVVRGDSAAYFCASSPKGSQPTEAFFGQGTRLTVV.

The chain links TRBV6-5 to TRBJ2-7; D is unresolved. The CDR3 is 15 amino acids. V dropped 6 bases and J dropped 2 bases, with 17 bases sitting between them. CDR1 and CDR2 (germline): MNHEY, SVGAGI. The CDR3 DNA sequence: TGTGCCAGCAGGAAGGAGCTCACCGGCGCCTACGAGCAGTACTTC. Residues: CASRKELTGAYEQYF.

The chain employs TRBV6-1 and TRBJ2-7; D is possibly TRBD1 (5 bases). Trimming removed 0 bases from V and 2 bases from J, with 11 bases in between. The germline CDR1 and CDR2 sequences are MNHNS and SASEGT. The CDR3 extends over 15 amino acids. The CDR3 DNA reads TGTGCCAGCAGTGAAGCCGGAGCAGGGCCCTACGAGCAGTACTTC. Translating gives CASSEAGAGPYEQYF.

The CDR3 DNA reads TGTGCCAGCAGTATGGGACTAGCGGGCTACAATGAGCAGTTCTTC. This gives the protein CASSMGLAGYNEQFF. The chain employs TRBV27 and TRBJ2-1; TRBD2 matches at 12 bases. The CDR3 consists of 15 residues. The germline gives CDR1 MNHEY, CDR2 SMNVEV (reference sequence). After removal of 5 bases from V and 3 bases from J, the junction contained 2 bases not matched to a gene.